What follows is one T cell receptor beta chain and its context. Its specificity is not known. The sample originates from a study of T cell responses to AZD1222 COVID-19 vaccine. General study results and limits: Clonal diversity may have been underestimated, and the donors were mostly white British, with more females than males. There were repertoire samples only from the period after the peak T cell response. The study identified only five to seven AZD1222 recipients as seropositive at baseline. A reported finding is that nearly half of spike-specific TCRs target unmutated variant regions.

Per germline, CDR1 SGHVS and CDR2 FNYEAQ. V was cut by 1 base and J by 3 bases, with 19 bases left in between. CDR3 length equals 18 residues. Using immunoSEQ multiplex PCR, the repertoire was profiled, and TCRdb retains in-frame clones only, with some absent. Of under 150,000 clones in the sample, more than 85% were seen once. The chain couples TRBV7-6 to TRBJ2-1, with D possibly TRBD2 on 6 matching bases. The sequences come from peripheral blood, collected on day 0 of AZD1222 vaccination. The TCR comes from an adult in good health. CDR3 DNA sequence: TGTGCCAGCAGCTTAGGCCCCCCCGGGAGCGTATTCTACAATGAGCAGTTCTTC. Translating it yields CASSLGPPGSVFYNEQFF.